This passage covers 2 T cell receptor beta chains from one sample sequenced in a study of early stage breast cancer tumors. The table came from immunoSEQ multiplex PCR; TCRdb's copy has only in-frame clones and leaves some out. The sample shows about 21,000 clones, roughly three quarters of them seen only once. Specimen: blood. These receptors all stem from a person aged 60 to 70 with breast cancer.

The chain links TRBV7-9 to TRBJ1-2, with 10 bases fitting TRBD1. CDR1 is SEHNR, CDR2 FQNEAQ, per germline (reference sequence). The CDR3 runs 16 residues. V lost 7 bases, J lost 4 bases, and 12 bases stayed unmatched. The CDR3 spells CASTTSETGGLYGYTF. The CDR3 DNA follows: TGTGCCAGCACCACGTCGGAGACAGGGGGCCTCTATGGCTACACCTTC.

The rearrangement uses TRBV4-2 and TRBJ2-5, with TRBD2 as a possible D gene (5 bases). Trimming shortened V by 3 bases and J by 5 bases, and 16 bases separated the two germline ends. Germline loops: CDR1 LGHNA, CDR2 YNFKEQ. The CDR3 is 15 residues long. Written as DNA, the CDR3 is TGTGCCAGCAGCCATCGCACCGGCCGGGGTGAGACCCAGTACTTC. This gives the protein CASSHRTGRGETQYF.